The 23 T cell receptor beta chains below come from one sample, sequenced in a study of blood T cell repertoires in COVID-19. TCRdb's table, derived via immunoSEQ multiplex PCR, lists solely in-frame clones and lacks some. The sample carries fewer than 400,000 clones, about 85% recorded once. The sequencing input was peripheral blood. The source is a woman in her late teens or twenties with acute or convalescent COVID-19.

CDR3 amino acids: CASSLLAVYEQYF. The CDR3 DNA is TGTGCCAGCAGTTTACTGGCGGTCTACGAGCAGTACTTC. The chain recombines TRBV28 with TRBJ2-7; D unclear. Germline-derived CDR1 and CDR2 are MDHEN and SYDVKM. Between the trimmed V and J ends, which lost 2 bases and 3 bases, there was a span of 8 bases. This CDR3 is 13 amino acids long.

This chain links TRBV6-8 with TRBJ2-1; 7 nucleotides agree with TRBD2. V was pared by 7 bases and J by 3 bases, with 12 bases of the junction left unmatched. In germline, CDR1 is MNHGY, CDR2 SAAAGT. The CDR3 sequence is 16 residues long. The CDR3 DNA follows: TGTGCCAGCACCCTCTCCGGAGGCGGGAGCTACAATGAGCAGTTCTTC. The encoded protein is CASTLSGGGSYNEQFF.

CDR3 bases: TGTGCCAGCAGCAAAAAATGGGAGGGCCGTCCTTGGGATGAAGCTTTCTTT. Protein: CASSKKWEGRPWDEAFF. The V and J genes are TRBV21-1 and TRBJ1-1. TRBV21-1 is described as a pseudogene. There are 17 residues in the CDR3.

The rearrangement uses TRBV7-3 and TRBJ2-3; TRBD2 matches at 11 bases. The J segment lost 4 bases and the V segment lost 2 bases, leaving 8 bases of the junction unmatched. The CDR3 totals 17 residues. Germline values: CDR1 SGHTA, CDR2 FQGTGA. The CDR3 DNA reads as TGTGCCAGCAGCTTATCGGTAGCGGGGGGGCTCCCAGATACGCAGTATTTT. Amino acid sequence: CASSLSVAGGLPDTQYF.

This clone was counted once. The J gene is TRBJ1-2, the V gene TRBV6-2 or TRBV6-3; TRBD1 agrees at 9 bases. CDR3 length equals 14 residues. Per the germline V gene, CDR1 is MNHEY and CDR2 is SVGEGT. Unmatched junction bases numbered 8, after V lost 5 bases and J lost 7 bases. As DNA, the CDR3 is TGTGCCAGCAGTACCCGGGACAGGGAAGCTGGCTACACCTTC. Translation: CASSTRDREAGYTF.

The chain carries TRBV24-1 and TRBJ2-1; a possible D gene is TRBD2 (5 bases). The CDR3 is 16 residues long. Germline V CDR1 and CDR2: KGHDR, SFDVKD. V dropped 2 bases and J dropped 0 bases, with 10 bases sitting between them. CDR3 nucleotide sequence: TGTGCCACCAGTGATTCAGAGGGCAGCTCCTACAATGAGCAGTTCTTC. It specifies CATSDSEGSSYNEQFF.

The J gene is TRBJ2-2, the V gene TRBV5-4; a weak D match, TRBD2 (6 bases). CDR1 is SGHNT and CDR2 is YYREEE in the germline V gene (reference sequence). V was pared by 0 bases and J by 1 base, with 7 bases between. The CDR3 is made up of 15 amino acids. CDR3 nucleotide sequence: TGTGCCAGCAGCTTGGCGGGGGTGAACACCGGGGAGCTGTTTTTT. The encoded protein is CASSLAGVNTGELFF.

This chain links TRBV2 with TRBJ2-7; no definite D call. Germline CDR1 is SNHLY and CDR2 is FYNNEI. V lost 6 bases to trimming and J lost 3 bases, with 6 bases between them. The CDR3 is 11 residues long. The CDR3 DNA sequence: TGTGCCAGCAGGCAGAACTACGAGCAGTACTTC. Protein: CASRQNYEQYF.

This clone was counted only a few times. The chain is built from TRBV27 and TRBJ1-5; D possibly corresponds to TRBD1 (5 bases). Germline-derived CDR1 and CDR2 are MNHEY and SMNVEV (reference sequence). Trimming took off 5 bases at V and 7 bases at J, with 12 bases between the two ends. The CDR3 runs 13 residues. CDR3 sequence reads: CASSVGLTQPQHF. CDR3 coding DNA: TGTGCCAGCAGTGTGGGGCTCACCCAGCCCCAGCATTTT.

The CDR3 here is CASSPDQGAAYNEQFF. CDR3 bases: TGCGCCAGCAGCCCGGACCAAGGGGCGGCCTACAATGAGCAGTTCTTC. The V and J genes are TRBV5-1 and TRBJ2-1; tentatively, D is TRBD1 (5 bases). Trimming cost V 4 bases and J 2 bases, with 16 bases left between them. Germline loops: CDR1 SGHRS, CDR2 YFSETQ. The CDR3 runs to 16 residues. Full variable domain (remainder filled in from reference TRBV5-1 and TRBJ2-1): KAGVTQTPRYLIKTRGQQVTLSCSPISGHRSVSWYQQTPGQGLQFLFEYFSETQRNKGNFPGRFSGRQFSNSRSEMNVSTLELGDSALYLCASSPDQGAAYNEQFFGPGTRLTVL.

The chain has TRBV5-1 and TRBJ2-5; 8 bases line up with TRBD1. This CDR3 has 15 residues. With 0 bases clipped from V and 7 bases from J, the junction kept 8 bases outside the gene matches. The germline CDR1 and CDR2 sequences are SGHRS and YFSETQ. The CDR3 DNA is TGCGCCAGCAGCTTGGCAGGGGGCACATTTGTGACCCAGTACTTC. Protein sequence: CASSLAGGTFVTQYF. Full variable domain (remainder filled in from reference TRBV5-1 and TRBJ2-5): KAGVTQTPRYLIKTRGQQVTLSCSPISGHRSVSWYQQTPGQGLQFLFEYFSETQRNKGNFPGRFSGRQFSNSRSEMNVSTLELGDSALYLCASSLAGGTFVTQYFGPGTRLLVL.

The V call is TRBV7-2, the J call TRBJ2-7, with 7 bases lining up with TRBD1. Germline CDR1 reads SGHTA; CDR2 reads FQGNSA. This CDR3 spans 15 amino acids. J gave up 6 bases and V 5 bases, and 13 bases lay outside the gene matches. The CDR3 coding sequence is TGTGCCAGCAGCACCCGAATGACAGGGTTGGGCGAGCAGTACTTC. It specifies CASSTRMTGLGEQYF.

The chain joins TRBV27 to TRBJ2-1; possible D gene TRBD1, 5 bases. There are 14 residues in the CDR3. The V and J ends lost 2 bases and 7 bases respectively, with 12 bases between them. The V gene's germline CDR1 is MNHEY and CDR2 SMNVEV (reference sequence). CDR3 residues: CASSLNQGGNEQFF. The CDR3 nucleotides read TGTGCCAGCAGTTTAAATCAGGGTGGTAATGAGCAGTTCTTC.

This chain joins TRBV4-1 and TRBJ2-5; 16 bases agree with TRBD2. The J segment lost 5 bases and the V segment lost 2 bases, leaving 2 bases of the junction unmatched. The CDR3 covers 16 residues. Germline CDR1 is MGHRA and CDR2 is YSYEKL. Here the CDR3 DNA reads TGCGCCAGCAGCCAACAGGGACTAGCGGGGGGGGAGACCCAGTACTTC. It specifies CASSQQGLAGGETQYF.

The CDR3 bases are TGTGCTAGTGGCTCGGGGACAGACACCGGGGAGCTGTTTTTT. It translates to CASGSGTDTGELFF. The V call is TRBV12-5, the J call TRBJ2-2; 7 bases fit TRBD1. This CDR3 is built from 14 residues. CDR1 and CDR2 (germline): LGHNT, FRNRAP. The trim removed 6 bases at V and 3 bases at J, leaving 4 bases unmatched. Based on the CDR3 plus reference TRBV12-5 and TRBJ2-2, the full variable domain is DARVTQTPRHKVTEMGQEVTMRCQPILGHNTVFWYRQTMMQGLELLAYFRNRAPLDDSGMPKDRFSAEMPDATLATLKIQPSEPRDSAVYFCASGSGTDTGELFFGEGSRLTVL.

This clone was seen more than once but under ten times. V is TRBV27 and J is TRBJ2-5, with 11 bases identical to TRBD1. Germline CDR1 is MNHEY and CDR2 is SMNVEV (reference sequence). V lost 7 bases to trimming and J lost 4 bases; unmatched junction nucleotides: 8. This CDR3 has 15 amino acids. The CDR3 sequence is CASTTGQGAGETQYF. The CDR3 region has the DNA TGTGCCAGCACTACCGGACAGGGGGCCGGAGAGACCCAGTACTTC.

The V gene is TRBV10-3, the J gene TRBJ2-3; D uncertain. Trimming stripped 0 bases from V and 4 bases from J, with 11 bases between. The V gene's germline CDR1 is ENHRY and CDR2 SYGVKD. This CDR3 has 15 residues. The CDR3 region is CAISESIGSPDTQYF. The CDR3 nucleotides read TGTGCCATCAGTGAGTCGATTGGCTCCCCAGATACGCAGTATTTT.

The gene calls are TRBV7-2 and TRBJ2-1; D unclear. V was clipped by 1 base and J by 3 bases, with 10 bases between them. The CDR3 sequence is 15 residues long. Germline V gene lookup returns CDR1 SGHTA and CDR2 FQGNSA. CDR3 protein: CASSLGSSYYNEQFF. In DNA form, the CDR3 reads TGTGCCAGCAGCTTAGGTAGCAGTTACTACAATGAGCAGTTCTTC. The full variable domain, rest sourced from reference TRBV7-2 and TRBJ2-1, is GAGVSQSPSNKVTEKGKDVELRCDPISGHTALYWYRQSLGQGLEFLIYFQGNSAPDKSGLPSDRFSAERTGGSVSTLTIQRTQQEDSAVYLCASSLGSSYYNEQFFGPGTRLTVL.

V usage is TRBV11-2 and J usage is TRBJ2-7; 8 bases agree with TRBD1. V lost 3 bases, J lost 5 bases, and 9 bases stayed unmatched. Germline V gives CDR1 SGHAT, CDR2 FQNNGV. The CDR3 totals 15 residues. Here the CDR3 DNA reads TGTGCCAGCAGCTTCCTGGACAGGGATAGGAACGAGCAGTACTTC. This translates into CASSFLDRDRNEQYF.

This clone was observed a handful of times. The chain employs TRBV29-1 and TRBJ1-3; D is undetermined. The germline gives CDR1 SQVTM, CDR2 ANQGSEA. The V end was cut by 5 bases, the J end by 0 bases, with 14 bases between. This CDR3 region has 15 residues. CDR3 sequence (DNA): TGCAGCGTTCGGGAGGGCACCGACTCTGGAAACACCATATATTTT. It is translated as CSVREGTDSGNTIYF.

The CDR3 here is CASSPAGGETQYF. For the CDR3, the DNA is TGTGCCAGCAGCCCCGCCGGGGGGGAGACCCAGTACTTC. This rearrangement joins TRBV13 to TRBJ2-5; TRBD2 matches at 7 bases. The CDR3 is 13 amino acids. Trimming removed 5 bases from V and 5 bases from J; junction bases left unmatched: 5. Germline-derived CDR1 and CDR2 are PRHDT and FYEKMQ (reference sequence).

The rearrangement joins TRBV6-5 to TRBJ1-4, with D possibly being TRBD1 (6 bases). V was pared by 6 bases and J by 3 bases, with 11 bases between. The germline CDR1 and CDR2 sequences are MNHEY and SVGAGI. The CDR3 is made up of 14 amino acids. CDR3 residues: CASRTGTPNEKLFF. In nucleotides, the CDR3 is TGTGCCAGCAGGACGGGGACACCTAATGAAAAACTGTTTTTT.

The V call is TRBV2, the J call TRBJ2-2, with TRBD2 as a possible D gene (6 bases). Trimming removed 5 bases at V and 1 base at J, with 11 bases between. The V gene's germline CDR1 is SNHLY and CDR2 FYNNEI. This CDR3 comprises 15 residues. CDR3 loop: CASSYYSGNTGELFF. The DNA for the CDR3 is TGTGCCAGCAGTTATTATAGCGGGAACACCGGGGAGCTGTTTTTT.